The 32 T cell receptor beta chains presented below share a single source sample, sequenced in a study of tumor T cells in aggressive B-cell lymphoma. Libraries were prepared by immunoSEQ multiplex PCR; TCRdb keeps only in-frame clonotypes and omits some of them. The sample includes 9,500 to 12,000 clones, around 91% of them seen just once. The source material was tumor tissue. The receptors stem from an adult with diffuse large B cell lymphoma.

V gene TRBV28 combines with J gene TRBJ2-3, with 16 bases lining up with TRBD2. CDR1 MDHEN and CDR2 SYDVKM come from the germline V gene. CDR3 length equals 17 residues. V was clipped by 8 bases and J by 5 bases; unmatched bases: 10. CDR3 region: CASGGQGLAGGVDTQYF. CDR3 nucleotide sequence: TGTGCCAGCGGGGGACAGGGACTAGCGGGAGGGGTAGATACGCAGTATTTT. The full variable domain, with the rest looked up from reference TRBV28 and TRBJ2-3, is DVKVTQSSRYLVKRTGEKVFLECVQDMDHENMFWYRQDPGLGLRLIYFSYDVKMKEKGDIPEGYSVSREKKERFSLILESASTNQTSMYLCASGGQGLAGGVDTQYFGPGTRLTVL.

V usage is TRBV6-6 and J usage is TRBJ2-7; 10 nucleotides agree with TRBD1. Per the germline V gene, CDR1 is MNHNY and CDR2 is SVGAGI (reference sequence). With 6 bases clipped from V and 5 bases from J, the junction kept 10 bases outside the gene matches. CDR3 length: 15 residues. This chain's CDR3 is CASRAPGQGINEQYF. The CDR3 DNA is TGTGCCAGCAGGGCCCCGGGACAGGGGATTAACGAGCAGTACTTC.

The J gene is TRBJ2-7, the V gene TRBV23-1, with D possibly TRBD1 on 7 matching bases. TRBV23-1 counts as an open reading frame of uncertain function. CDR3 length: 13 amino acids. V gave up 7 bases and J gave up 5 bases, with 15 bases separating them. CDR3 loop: CASIRQGGHEQYF. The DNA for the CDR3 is TGCGCCAGCATTCGACAGGGAGGTCACGAGCAGTACTTC.

The chain's CDR3 is CASSWGTSAEQYF. The CDR3 coding sequence is TGTGCCAGCAGCTGGGGGACTAGCGCAGAGCAGTACTTC. The chain recombines TRBV5-4 with TRBJ2-7; 10 bases agree with TRBD2. Germline V gene sequence: CDR1 SGHNT, CDR2 YYREEE (reference sequence). This CDR3 has 13 residues. The ends lost 3 bases at V and 7 bases at J; junction bases unmatched: 4.

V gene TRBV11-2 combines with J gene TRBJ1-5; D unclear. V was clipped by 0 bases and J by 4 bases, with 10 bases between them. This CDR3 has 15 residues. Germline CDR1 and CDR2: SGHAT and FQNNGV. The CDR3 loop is CASSLDLGGNQPQHF. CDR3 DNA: TGTGCCAGCAGCTTAGATCTAGGAGGAAATCAGCCCCAGCATTTT.

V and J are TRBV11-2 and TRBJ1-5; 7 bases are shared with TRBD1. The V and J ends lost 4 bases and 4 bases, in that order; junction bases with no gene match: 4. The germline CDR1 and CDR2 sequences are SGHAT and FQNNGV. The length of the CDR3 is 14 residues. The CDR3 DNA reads TGTGCCAGCAGCTCGGGACAGTTTAATCAGCCCCAGCATTTT. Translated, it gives CASSSGQFNQPQHF.

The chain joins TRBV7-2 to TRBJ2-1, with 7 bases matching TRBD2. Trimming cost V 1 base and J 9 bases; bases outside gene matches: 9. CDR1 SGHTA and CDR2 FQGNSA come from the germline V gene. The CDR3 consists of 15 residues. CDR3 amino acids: CASSLDAGVTGEQFF. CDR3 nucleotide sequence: TGTGCCAGCAGCTTAGATGCGGGAGTGACGGGTGAGCAGTTCTTC.

CDR3 amino acids: CASSLTGGIYEQYF. The CDR3 DNA reads as TGTGCCAGCAGCTTGACAGGGGGCATCTACGAGCAGTACTTC. V gene TRBV11-2 combines with J gene TRBJ2-7, with 10 bases identical to TRBD1. This CDR3 contains 14 residues. Trimming took 3 bases from V and 3 from J; bases not matched to a gene: 2. Germline V gene data show CDR1 as SGHAT and CDR2 as FQNNGV.

The CDR3 nucleotides are TGTGCCAGCAGGATTTCTAGCGGGGCCCTCTACGAGCAGTACTTC. Its protein product is CASRISSGALYEQYF. The chain links TRBV2 to TRBJ2-7, with TRBD2 identical over 9 bases. The CDR3 totals 15 residues. Germline V gives CDR1 SNHLY, CDR2 FYNNEI. With V trimmed by 6 bases and J by 3 bases, 9 bases remained unmatched.

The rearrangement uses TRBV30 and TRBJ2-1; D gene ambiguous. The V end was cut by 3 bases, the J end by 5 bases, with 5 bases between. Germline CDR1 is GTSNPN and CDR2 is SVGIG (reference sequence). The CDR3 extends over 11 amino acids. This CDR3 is CAWSYDNEQFF. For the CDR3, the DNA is TGTGCCTGGAGCTATGACAATGAGCAGTTCTTC.

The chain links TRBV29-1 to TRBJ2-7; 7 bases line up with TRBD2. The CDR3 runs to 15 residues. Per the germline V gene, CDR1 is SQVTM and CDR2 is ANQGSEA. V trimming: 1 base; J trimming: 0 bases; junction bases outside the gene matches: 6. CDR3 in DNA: TGCAGCGTTGAAGCCCAACTAGCGAACTCCTACGAGCAGTACTTC. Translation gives CSVEAQLANSYEQYF.

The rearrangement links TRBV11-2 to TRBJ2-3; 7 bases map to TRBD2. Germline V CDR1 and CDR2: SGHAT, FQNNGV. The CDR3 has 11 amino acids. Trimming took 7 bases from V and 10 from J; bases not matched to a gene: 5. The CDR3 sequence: CASMGEGAQYF. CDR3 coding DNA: TGTGCCAGCATGGGGGAGGGAGCGCAGTATTTT.

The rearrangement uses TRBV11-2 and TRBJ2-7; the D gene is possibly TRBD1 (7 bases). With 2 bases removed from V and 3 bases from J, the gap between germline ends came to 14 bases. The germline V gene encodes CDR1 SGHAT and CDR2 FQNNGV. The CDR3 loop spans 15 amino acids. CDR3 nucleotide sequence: TGTGCCAGCAGCTTATACGCGGGACAGAACTACGAGCAGTACTTC. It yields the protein CASSLYAGQNYEQYF.

The CDR3 sequence: CASSFSGGTEAFF. The CDR3 DNA sequence: TGTGCCAGCAGTTTTTCGGGGGGCACTGAAGCTTTCTTT. This sequence joins TRBV6-6 and TRBJ1-1; D may be TRBD1 (5 bases). V lost 4 bases, J lost 4 bases, and 10 bases lay in between. The CDR3 length is 13 residues. Germline assignment: CDR1 MNHNY and CDR2 SVGAGI (reference sequence).

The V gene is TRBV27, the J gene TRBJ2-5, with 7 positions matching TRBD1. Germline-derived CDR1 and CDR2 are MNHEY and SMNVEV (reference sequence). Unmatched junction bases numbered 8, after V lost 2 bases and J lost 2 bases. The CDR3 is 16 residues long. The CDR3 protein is CASSLLGTAKQETQYF. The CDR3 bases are TGTGCCAGCAGTTTACTCGGGACAGCGAAACAAGAGACCCAGTACTTC.

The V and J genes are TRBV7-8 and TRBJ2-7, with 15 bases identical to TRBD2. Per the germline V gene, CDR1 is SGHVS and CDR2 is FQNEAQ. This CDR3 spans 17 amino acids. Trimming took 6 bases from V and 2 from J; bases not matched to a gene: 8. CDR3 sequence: CASRNGLAGGRTYEQYF. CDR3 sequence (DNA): TGTGCCAGCAGGAACGGACTAGCGGGAGGGAGAACCTACGAGCAGTACTTC.

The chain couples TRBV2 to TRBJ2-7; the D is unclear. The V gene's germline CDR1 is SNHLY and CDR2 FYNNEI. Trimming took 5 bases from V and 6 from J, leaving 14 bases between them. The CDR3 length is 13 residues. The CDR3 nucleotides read TGTGCCAGCAGTACCCCGGCCGCTAGCGAGCAGTACTTC. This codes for CASSTPAASEQYF.

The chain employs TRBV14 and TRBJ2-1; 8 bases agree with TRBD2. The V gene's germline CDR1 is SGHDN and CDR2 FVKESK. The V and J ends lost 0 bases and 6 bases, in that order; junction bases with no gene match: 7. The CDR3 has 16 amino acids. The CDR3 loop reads CASSQDLGSGVNEQFF. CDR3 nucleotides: TGTGCCAGCAGCCAAGATCTAGGTAGCGGGGTCAATGAGCAGTTCTTC.

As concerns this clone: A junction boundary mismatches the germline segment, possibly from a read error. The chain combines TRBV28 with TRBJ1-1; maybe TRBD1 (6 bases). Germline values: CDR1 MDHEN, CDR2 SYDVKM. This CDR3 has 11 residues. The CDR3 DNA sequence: TGTACCAGCAGTACGTGGGGGCTCGCTTTCTTT. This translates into CTSSTWGLAFF. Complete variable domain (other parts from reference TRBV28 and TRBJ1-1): DVKVTQSSRYLVKRTGEKVFLECVQDMDHENMFWYRQDPGLGLRLIYFSYDVKMKEKGDIPEGYSVSREKKERFSLILESASTNQTSMYLCTSSTWGLAFFGQGTRLTVV.

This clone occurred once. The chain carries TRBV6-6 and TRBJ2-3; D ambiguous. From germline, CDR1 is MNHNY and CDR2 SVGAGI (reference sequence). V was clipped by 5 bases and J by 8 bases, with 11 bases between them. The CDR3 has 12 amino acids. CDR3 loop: CASSPEATTQYF. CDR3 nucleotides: TGTGCCAGCAGTCCAGAGGCTACTACGCAGTATTTT.

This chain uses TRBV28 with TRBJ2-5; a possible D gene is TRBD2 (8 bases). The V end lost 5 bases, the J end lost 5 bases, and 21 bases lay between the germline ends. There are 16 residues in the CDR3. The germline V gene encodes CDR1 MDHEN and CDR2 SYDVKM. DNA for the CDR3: TGTGCCAGCAGTCCCGGGGGGGCCGGGGGACAGGAGACCCAGTACTTC. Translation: CASSPGGAGGQETQYF.

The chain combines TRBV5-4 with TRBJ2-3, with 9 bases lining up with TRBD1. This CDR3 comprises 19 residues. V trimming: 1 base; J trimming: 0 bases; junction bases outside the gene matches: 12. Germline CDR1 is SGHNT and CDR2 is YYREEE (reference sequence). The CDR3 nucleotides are TGTGCCAGCAGCTTGACCCCCCCCGGGACAGGGACTAGCACAGATACGCAGTATTTT. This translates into CASSLTPPGTGTSTDTQYF.

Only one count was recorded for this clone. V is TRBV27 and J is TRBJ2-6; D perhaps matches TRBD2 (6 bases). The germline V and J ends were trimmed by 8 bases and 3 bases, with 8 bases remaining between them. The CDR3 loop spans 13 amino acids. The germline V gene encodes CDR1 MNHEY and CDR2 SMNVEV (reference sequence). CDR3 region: CASRGGGANVLTF. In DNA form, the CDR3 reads TGTGCCAGCCGGGGAGGTGGGGCCAACGTCCTGACTTTC.

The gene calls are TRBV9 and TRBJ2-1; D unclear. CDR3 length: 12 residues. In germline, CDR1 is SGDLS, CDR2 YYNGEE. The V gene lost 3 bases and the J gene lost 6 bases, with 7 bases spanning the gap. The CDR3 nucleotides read TGTGCCAGCAGCGCCCTAGGCAATGAGCAGTTCTTC. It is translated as CASSALGNEQFF.

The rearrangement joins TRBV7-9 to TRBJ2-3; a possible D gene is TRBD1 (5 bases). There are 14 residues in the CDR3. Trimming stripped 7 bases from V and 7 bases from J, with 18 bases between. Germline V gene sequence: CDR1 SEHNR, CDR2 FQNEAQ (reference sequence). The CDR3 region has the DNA TGTGCCAGCACCAAACAGGACCGACTCCATACGCAGTATTTT. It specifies CASTKQDRLHTQYF.

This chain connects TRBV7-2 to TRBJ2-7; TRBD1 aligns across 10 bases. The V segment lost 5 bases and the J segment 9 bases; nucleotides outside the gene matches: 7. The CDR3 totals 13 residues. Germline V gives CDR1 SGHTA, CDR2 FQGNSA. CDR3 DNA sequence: TGTGCCAGCAGCACCGCGGGACAGGGGATGCAGTACTTC. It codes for CASSTAGQGMQYF.

The CDR3 DNA sequence: TGTGCCAGCAGCTACTGGACAGGGGGGATTTCCTACGAGCAGTACTTC. Translating it yields CASSYWTGGISYEQYF. V usage is TRBV7-9 and J usage is TRBJ2-7; TRBD1 agrees at 10 bases. Trimming removed 4 bases from V and 1 base from J; junction bases left unmatched: 7. The CDR3 has 16 amino acids. Germline loops: CDR1 SEHNR, CDR2 FQNEAQ (reference sequence).

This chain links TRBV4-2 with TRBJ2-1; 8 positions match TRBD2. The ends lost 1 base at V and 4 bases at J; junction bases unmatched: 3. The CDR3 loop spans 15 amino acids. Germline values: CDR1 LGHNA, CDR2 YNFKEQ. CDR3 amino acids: CASSQAGGPYNEQFF. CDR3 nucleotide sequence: TGTGCCAGCAGCCAAGCGGGAGGGCCTTACAATGAGCAGTTCTTC.

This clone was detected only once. DNA for the CDR3: TGTGCCAGCAGTTTTGAAGCCCTAGGCGCAGATACGCAGTATTTT. Encoded protein: CASSFEALGADTQYF. The V gene is TRBV27, the J gene TRBJ2-3; the D is unclear. The CDR3 sequence is 15 residues long. Trimming stripped 3 bases from V and 4 bases from J, with 14 bases between. The germline V gene has CDR1 MNHEY and CDR2 SMNVEV (reference sequence).

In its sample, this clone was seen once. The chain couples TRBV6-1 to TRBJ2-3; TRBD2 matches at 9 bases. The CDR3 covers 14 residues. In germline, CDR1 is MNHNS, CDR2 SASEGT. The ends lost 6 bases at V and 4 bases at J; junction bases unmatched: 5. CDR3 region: CASRPRTSADTQYF. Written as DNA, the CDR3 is TGTGCCAGCAGACCCCGGACTAGCGCAGATACGCAGTATTTT.

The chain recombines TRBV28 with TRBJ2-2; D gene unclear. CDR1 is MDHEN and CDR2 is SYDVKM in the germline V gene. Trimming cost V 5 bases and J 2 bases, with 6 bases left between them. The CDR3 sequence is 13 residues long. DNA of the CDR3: TGTGCCAGCAGTGACACCAACACCGGGGAGCTGTTTTTT. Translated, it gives CASSDTNTGELFF.

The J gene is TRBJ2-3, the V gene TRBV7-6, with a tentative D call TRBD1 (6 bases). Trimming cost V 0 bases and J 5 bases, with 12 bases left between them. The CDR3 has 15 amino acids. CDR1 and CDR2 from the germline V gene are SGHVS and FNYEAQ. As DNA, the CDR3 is TGTGCCAGCAGCTTAGCAGGGGGAATTAGAGATACGCAGTATTTT. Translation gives CASSLAGGIRDTQYF.